Listed here are 24 T cell receptor beta chains from one sample, sequenced in a study of blood T cell repertoires in COVID-19. Data came from immunoSEQ multiplex PCR; TCRdb stores just in-frame clones and leaves some out. This sample has 95,000 to 150,000 clones, with roughly 74% found just once. Sequencing was carried out using peripheral blood. The receptors shown here come from a man of 80 years or more with COVID-19, enrolled during active disease.

CDR3 in DNA: TGTGCCAGCAGCCTCAGGGTTAGGGACACTGAAGCTTTCTTT. It translates to CASSLRVRDTEAFF. This sequence joins TRBV7-2 and TRBJ1-1; a possible D gene is TRBD1 (5 bases). The germline CDR1 and CDR2 sequences are SGHTA and FQGNSA. The CDR3 consists of 14 residues. The V gene lost 5 bases and the J gene lost 3 bases, with 13 bases spanning the gap.

This clone was seen at least ten times. Other DNA sequences from this sample encode an identical CDR3 as well. The rearrangement uses TRBV2 and TRBJ2-7, with D tentatively TRBD1 (6 bases). V was clipped by 8 bases and J by 6 bases, with 14 bases between them. CDR1 is SNHLY and CDR2 is FYNNEI in the germline V gene. The CDR3 contains 12 residues. This CDR3 reads CASGFTGSEQYF. The CDR3 DNA sequence: TGTGCCAGCGGTTTTACAGGGAGCGAGCAGTACTTC.

The rearrangement uses TRBV28 and TRBJ1-5, with D uncertain. Germline-derived CDR1 and CDR2 are MDHEN and SYDVKM. This CDR3 has 10 residues. The CDR3 loop is CATGSQPQHF. In DNA, the CDR3 is TGTGCGACTGGCAGTCAGCCCCAGCATTTT.

This clone has at least ten counts. The rearrangement uses TRBV11-2 and TRBJ1-4; D unresolved. Trimming stripped 3 bases from V and 2 bases from J, with 16 bases between. CDR3 size: 17 residues. The germline CDR1 and CDR2 sequences are SGHAT and FQNNGV. CDR3 in amino acids: CASSFDLYMGTNEKLFF. For the CDR3, the DNA is TGTGCCAGCAGCTTCGATTTATACATGGGCACTAATGAAAAACTGTTTTTT.

Here the CDR3 DNA reads TGCGCCAGCAGCTTGGCCGACAGGGGAGTGGACGAGCAGTACTTC. Its translation is CASSLADRGVDEQYF. The genes are TRBV5-1 and TRBJ2-7, with 8 bases that match TRBD1. V trimming: 0 bases; J trimming: 5 bases; junction bases outside the gene matches: 7. CDR1 and CDR2 (germline): SGHRS, YFSETQ. This CDR3 is 15 amino acids long.

The chain carries TRBV5-5 and TRBJ1-2; 8 positions match TRBD1. This CDR3 comprises 13 residues. CDR1 and CDR2 from the germline V gene are SGHKS and YYEKEE (reference sequence). V was pared by 5 bases and J by 6 bases, with 6 bases of the junction left unmatched. CDR3 nucleotide sequence: TGTGCCAGCAGTTCAACAGGGGGGAATGGCTACACCTTC. It specifies CASSSTGGNGYTF.

This clone came up once. The junction shows a germline mismatch at one end, possibly a read error. The rearrangement uses TRBV7-2 and TRBJ1-5; D unresolved. This CDR3 is 15 amino acids long. CDR1 SGHTA and CDR2 FQGNSA come from the germline V gene. The CDR3 nucleotides are TGTGCCAGCAGCCTAGCCAGGTTTAGCAATCAGCCCCAGCATTTT. Amino acids: CASSLARFSNQPQHF.

The table lists this clone with a count of one. This chain connects TRBV7-9 to TRBJ2-3, with TRBD2 identical over 9 bases. The CDR3 totals 16 residues. Germline values: CDR1 SEHNR, CDR2 FQNEAQ (reference sequence). V dropped 2 bases and J dropped 3; count of bases not matched to a gene: 6. The CDR3 loop is CASSLRAGGGTDTQYF. For the CDR3, the DNA is TGTGCCAGCAGCTTAAGAGCGGGAGGAGGTACAGATACGCAGTATTTT. The whole variable domain, remainder taken from reference TRBV7-9 and TRBJ2-3, is DTGVSQNPRHKITKRGQNVTFRCDPISEHNRLYWYRQTLGQGPEFLTYFQNEAQLEKSRLLSDRFSAERPKGSFSTLEIQRTEQGDSAMYLCASSLRAGGGTDTQYFGPGTRLTVL.

J is TRBJ1-1 and V is TRBV6-5; 7 bases match TRBD1. The CDR3 spans 14 residues. CDR1 is MNHEY and CDR2 is SVGAGI in the germline V gene. The V and J ends lost 2 bases and 10 bases, in that order; junction bases with no gene match: 10. CDR3 nucleotides: TGTGCCAGCAGTTACCATCAGGGGGATCGAGGAGCTTTCTTT. Translation: CASSYHQGDRGAFF.

The chain uses TRBV11-2 and TRBJ2-2, with 12 bases matching TRBD2. The CDR3 consists of 18 residues. Trimming at V came to 4 bases and at J to 7 bases, leaving 13 bases not matched to a gene. The germline V gene has CDR1 SGHAT and CDR2 FQNNGV. The CDR3 is CASSSPRLAGVYGGELFF. The CDR3 nucleotides are TGTGCCAGCAGCTCCCCTCGACTAGCGGGAGTGTACGGCGGGGAGCTGTTTTTT.

This clone was seen just once. At one boundary the junction diverges from the germline segment, which might be a read error. This sequence joins TRBV20-1 and TRBJ1-5; D unresolved. This CDR3 region has 13 residues. Germline V gene data show CDR1 as DFQATT and CDR2 as SNEGSKA (reference sequence). The DNA of the CDR3 is TGCTGTGCTAGTTTGACGGCCGGGAGGCCCCAGCATTTT. Its translation is CCASLTAGRPQHF.

The V and J genes are TRBV2 and TRBJ2-1; TRBD1 agrees at 7 bases. The CDR3 spans 15 residues. CDR1 is SNHLY and CDR2 is FYNNEI in the germline V gene. The ends lost 5 bases at V and 2 bases at J; junction bases unmatched: 6. The CDR3: CASSLADRAYNEQFF. CDR3 DNA sequence: TGTGCCAGCAGTCTCGCAGACAGGGCCTACAATGAGCAGTTCTTC.

This chain uses TRBV6-5 with TRBJ1-5; D unclear. Germline CDR1 reads MNHEY; CDR2 reads SVGAGI. V shed 6 bases and J shed 7 bases, with 13 bases lying between them. The CDR3 has 13 amino acids. The DNA of the CDR3 is TGTGCCAGCAGAATTGGTCAACGGCAGCCCCAGCATTTT. It encodes CASRIGQRQPQHF.

The chain joins TRBV11-2 to TRBJ2-1, with D possibly matching TRBD1 (5 bases). CDR1 and CDR2 from the germline V gene are SGHAT and FQNNGV. The CDR3 is made up of 11 amino acids. Trimming removed 4 bases at V and 8 bases at J, with 6 bases between. CDR3 sequence: CASSWGYEQFF. CDR3 sequence (DNA): TGTGCCAGCAGCTGGGGCTATGAGCAGTTCTTC.

The CDR3 is CASSTSANYGYTF. The CDR3 bases are TGTGCCAGTAGCACATCAGCTAACTATGGCTACACCTTC. The gene calls are TRBV19 and TRBJ1-2; D ambiguous. The CDR3 totals 13 residues. Germline CDR1 is LNHDA and CDR2 is SQIVND (reference sequence). Deletions cut 6 bases from V and 0 bases from J, with 8 bases between.

This clone was counted a few times. The chain combines TRBV7-8 with TRBJ2-7, with D maybe TRBD1 (5 bases). The CDR3 runs 13 residues. Trimming shortened V by 7 bases and J by 5 bases, and 15 bases separated the two germline ends. CDR1 SGHVS and CDR2 FQNEAQ come from the germline V gene. DNA of the CDR3: TGTGCCAGCACCACGGCCAGGGCTGACGAGCAGTACTTC. It yields the protein CASTTARADEQYF.

The rearrangement uses TRBV6-5 and TRBJ1-3; 7 nucleotides match TRBD1. The CDR3 covers 14 residues. Germline CDR1 MNHEY, CDR2 SVGAGI. The V segment lost 6 bases and the J segment 2 bases; nucleotides outside the gene matches: 4. The CDR3 sequence is CASSLQGTGNTIYF. The CDR3 DNA reads TGTGCCAGCAGCCTACAGGGGACTGGAAACACCATATATTTT.

This clone was detected only once. Here the CDR3 DNA reads TGTGCCACCTCCCGGGACACAGCGGTCACCAGGGAGCAGTTCTTC. This sequence encodes CATSRDTAVTREQFF. The chain recombines TRBV6-5 with TRBJ2-1; D might be TRBD1 (6 bases). Trimming took off 10 bases at V and 10 bases at J, with 26 bases between the two ends. The CDR3 loop spans 15 amino acids. CDR1 is MNHEY, CDR2 SVGAGI, per germline.

The chain combines TRBV28 with TRBJ2-7; perhaps TRBD1 as D (6 bases). CDR3 size: 15 residues. Germline CDR1 and CDR2: MDHEN and SYDVKM. The ends were cut back, 0 bases at V and 0 bases at J, with 9 bases in the middle. CDR3 sequence (DNA): TGTGCCAGCAGTTTATGGGGACAAAACTCCTACGAGCAGTACTTC. This encodes CASSLWGQNSYEQYF.

The chain links TRBV9 to TRBJ2-1, with TRBD2 identical over 7 bases. The germline V gene has CDR1 SGDLS and CDR2 YYNGEE. The CDR3 has 15 amino acids. V dropped 4 bases and J dropped 1; count of bases not matched to a gene: 5. The CDR3 here is CASSTGGGSYNEQFF. Here the CDR3 DNA reads TGTGCCAGCAGCACGGGAGGAGGTTCCTACAATGAGCAGTTCTTC. The full variable domain, its missing parts supplied by reference TRBV9 and TRBJ2-1, is DSGVTQTPKHLITATGQRVTLRCSPRSGDLSVYWYQQSLDQGLQFLIQYYNGEERAKGNILERFSAQQFPDLHSELNLSSLELGDSALYFCASSTGGGSYNEQFFGPGTRLTVL.

The DNA of the CDR3 is TGTGCCAGCAGTGATCAAGAACAGGGAGGGCAGCCCCAGCATTTT. Amino acids: CASSDQEQGGQPQHF. The gene calls are TRBV25-1 and TRBJ1-5; D is possibly TRBD1 (6 bases). Germline values: CDR1 MGHDK, CDR2 SYGVNS. V was pared by 3 bases and J by 7 bases, with 16 bases between. CDR3 size: 15 residues.

The chain combines TRBV5-6 with TRBJ1-1, with D perhaps matching TRBD1 (6 bases). Trimming stripped 0 bases from V and 7 bases from J, with 10 bases between. The germline V gene encodes CDR1 SGHDT and CDR2 YYEEEE. CDR3 size: 13 residues. In nucleotides, the CDR3 is TGTGCCAGCAGCTTGGGGGGGCTTAGTGAAGCTTTCTTT. As protein: CASSLGGLSEAFF.

Comment on this clone: One junction end does not reproduce the germline sequence, and a read error may be involved. CDR3 loop: CACSNGVLGGSQHF. For the CDR3, the DNA is TGTGCCTGTAGTAACGGGGTTCTTGGGGGGTCCCAGCATTTT. This sequence joins TRBV19 and TRBJ1-5; D possibly corresponds to TRBD1 (5 bases). The CDR3 runs to 14 residues. Germline values: CDR1 LNHDA, CDR2 SQIVND (reference sequence).

The table lists this clone with a few counts. The genes are TRBV28 and TRBJ2-7, with 10 nucleotides matching TRBD2. Germline CDR1 is MDHEN and CDR2 is SYDVKM. The CDR3 sequence is 15 residues long. The V segment lost 1 base and the J segment 6 bases; nucleotides outside the gene matches: 6. The DNA of the CDR3 is TGTGCCAGCAGTTTATTTCTAGCGGGAGCAGTCGAGCAGTACTTC. Protein product: CASSLFLAGAVEQYF.